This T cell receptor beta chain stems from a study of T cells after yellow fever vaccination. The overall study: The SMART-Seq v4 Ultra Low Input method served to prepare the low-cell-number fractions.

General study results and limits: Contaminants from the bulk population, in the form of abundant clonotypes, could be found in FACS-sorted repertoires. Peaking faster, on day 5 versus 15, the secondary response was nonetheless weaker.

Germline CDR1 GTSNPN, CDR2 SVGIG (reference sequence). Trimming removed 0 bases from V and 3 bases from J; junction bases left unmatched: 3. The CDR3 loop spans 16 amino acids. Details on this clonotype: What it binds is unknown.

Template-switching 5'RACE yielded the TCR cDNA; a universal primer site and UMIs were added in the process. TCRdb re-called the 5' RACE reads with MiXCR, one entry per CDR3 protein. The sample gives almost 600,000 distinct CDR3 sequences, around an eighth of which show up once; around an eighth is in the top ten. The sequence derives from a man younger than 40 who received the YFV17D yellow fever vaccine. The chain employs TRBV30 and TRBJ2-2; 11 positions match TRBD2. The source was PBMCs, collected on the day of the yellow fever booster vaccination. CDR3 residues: CAWSVLAGDHTGELFF. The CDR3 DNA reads TGTGCCTGGAGTGTACTAGCGGGGGACCACACCGGGGAGCTGTTTTTT.